This T cell receptor (beta chain) originates from a study of blood T cell repertoires in COVID-19. Germline loops: CDR1 SGHRS, CDR2 YFSETQ. This CDR3 contains 14 residues. V was shortened by 5 bases and J by 3 bases, with 15 bases between the two germline ends. Clones were sequenced by immunoSEQ multiplex PCR, and TCRdb holds only the in-frame ones, with some missing. The sample contains 55,000 to 70,000 clones, about 86% of which appear only once. The receptor comes from a man aged 50-59 years with acute or convalescent COVID-19. The sequenced material came from peripheral blood. The V gene is TRBV5-1, the J gene TRBJ2-7; D perhaps matches TRBD2 (6 bases). This chain's CDR3 is CASSQPGRDYEQYF. The CDR3, as DNA: TGCGCCAGCAGTCAACCCGGGCGGGACTACGAGCAGTACTTC.